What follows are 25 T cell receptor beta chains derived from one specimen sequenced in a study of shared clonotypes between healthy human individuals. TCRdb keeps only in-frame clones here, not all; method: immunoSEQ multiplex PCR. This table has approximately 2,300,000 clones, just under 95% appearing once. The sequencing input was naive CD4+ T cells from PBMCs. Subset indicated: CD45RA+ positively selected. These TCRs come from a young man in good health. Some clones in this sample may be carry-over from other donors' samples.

The CDR3 DNA reads as TGTGCCAGCAGCTTAACTCCGCAGTCCGGCGAGCAGTACTTC. This encodes CASSLTPQSGEQYF. This sequence joins TRBV7-3 and TRBJ2-7; D call uncertain. Looked up from germline, CDR1 is SGHTA and CDR2 is FQGTGA. V dropped 0 bases and J dropped 6 bases, with 12 bases sitting between them. This CDR3 has 14 residues.

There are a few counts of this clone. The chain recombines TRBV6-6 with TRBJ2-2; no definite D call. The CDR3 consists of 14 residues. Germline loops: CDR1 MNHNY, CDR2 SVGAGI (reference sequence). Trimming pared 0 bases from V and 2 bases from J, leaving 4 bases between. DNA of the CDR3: TGTGCCAGCAGTTACTCACAAAACACCGGGGAGCTGTTTTTT. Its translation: CASSYSQNTGELFF.

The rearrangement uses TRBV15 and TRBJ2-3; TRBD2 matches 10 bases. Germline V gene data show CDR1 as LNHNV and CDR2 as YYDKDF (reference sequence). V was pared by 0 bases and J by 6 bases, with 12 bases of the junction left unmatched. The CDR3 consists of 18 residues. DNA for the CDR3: TGTGCCACCAGCAGAGATTTGGGGCTAGCGGGAGACGAGGATACGCAGTATTTT. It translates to CATSRDLGLAGDEDTQYF.

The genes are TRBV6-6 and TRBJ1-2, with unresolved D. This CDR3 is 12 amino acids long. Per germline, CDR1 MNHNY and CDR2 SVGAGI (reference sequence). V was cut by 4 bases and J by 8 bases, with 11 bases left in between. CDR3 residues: CASSSQWYGYTF. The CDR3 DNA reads TGTGCCAGCAGTTCCCAATGGTACGGCTACACCTTC.

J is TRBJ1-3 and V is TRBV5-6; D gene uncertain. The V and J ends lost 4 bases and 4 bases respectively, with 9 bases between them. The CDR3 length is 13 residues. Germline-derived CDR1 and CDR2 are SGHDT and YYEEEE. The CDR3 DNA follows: TGTGCCAGCAGCCGGGCGTCCGGAAACACCATATATTTT. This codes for CASSRASGNTIYF. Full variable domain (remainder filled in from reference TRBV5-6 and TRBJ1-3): DAGVTQSPTHLIKTRGQQVTLRCSPKSGHDTVSWYQQALGQGPQFIFQYYEEEERQRGNFPDRFSGHQFPNYSSELNVNALLLGDSALYLCASSRASGNTIYFGEGSWLTVV.

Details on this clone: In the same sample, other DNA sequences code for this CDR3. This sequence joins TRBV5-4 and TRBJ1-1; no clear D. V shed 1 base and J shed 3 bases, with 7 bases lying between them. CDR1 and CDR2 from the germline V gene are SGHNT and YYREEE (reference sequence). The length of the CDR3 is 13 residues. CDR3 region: CASSLLPDTEAFF. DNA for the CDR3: TGTGCCAGCAGCTTGTTACCTGACACTGAAGCTTTCTTT.

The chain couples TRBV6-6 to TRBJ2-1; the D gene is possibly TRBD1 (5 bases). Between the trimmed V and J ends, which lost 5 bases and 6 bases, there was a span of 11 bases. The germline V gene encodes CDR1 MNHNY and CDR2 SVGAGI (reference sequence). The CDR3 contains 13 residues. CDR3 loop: CASSRETGNEQFF. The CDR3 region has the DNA TGTGCCAGCAGTCGAGAAACAGGCAATGAGCAGTTCTTC.

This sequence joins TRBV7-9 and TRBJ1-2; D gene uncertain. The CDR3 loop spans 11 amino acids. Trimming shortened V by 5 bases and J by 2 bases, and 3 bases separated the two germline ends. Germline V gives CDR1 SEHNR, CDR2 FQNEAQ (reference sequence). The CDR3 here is CASSTNYGYTF. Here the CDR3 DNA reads TGTGCCAGCAGCACAAACTATGGCTACACCTTC. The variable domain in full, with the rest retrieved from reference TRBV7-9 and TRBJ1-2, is DTGVSQNPRHKITKRGQNVTFRCDPISEHNRLYWYRQTLGQGPEFLTYFQNEAQLEKSRLLSDRFSAERPKGSFSTLEIQRTEQGDSAMYLCASSTNYGYTFGSGTRLTVV.

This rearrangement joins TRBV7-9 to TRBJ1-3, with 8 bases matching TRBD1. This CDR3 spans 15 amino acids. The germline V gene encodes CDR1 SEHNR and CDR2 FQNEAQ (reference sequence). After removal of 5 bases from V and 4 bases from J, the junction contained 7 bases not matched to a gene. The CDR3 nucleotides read TGTGCCAGCAGCAAGGACAGGGCTTACGGAAACACCATATATTTT. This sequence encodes CASSKDRAYGNTIYF.

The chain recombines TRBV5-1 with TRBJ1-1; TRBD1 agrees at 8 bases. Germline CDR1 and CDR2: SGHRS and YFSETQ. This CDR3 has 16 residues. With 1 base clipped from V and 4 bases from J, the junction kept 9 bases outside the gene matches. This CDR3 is CASSLTRTGTGTEAFF. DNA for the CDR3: TGCGCCAGCAGCTTGACGCGGACAGGGACGGGCACTGAAGCTTTCTTT. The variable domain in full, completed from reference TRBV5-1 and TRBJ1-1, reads KAGVTQTPRYLIKTRGQQVTLSCSPISGHRSVSWYQQTPGQGLQFLFEYFSETQRNKGNFPGRFSGRQFSNSRSEMNVSTLELGDSALYLCASSLTRTGTGTEAFFGQGTRLTVV.

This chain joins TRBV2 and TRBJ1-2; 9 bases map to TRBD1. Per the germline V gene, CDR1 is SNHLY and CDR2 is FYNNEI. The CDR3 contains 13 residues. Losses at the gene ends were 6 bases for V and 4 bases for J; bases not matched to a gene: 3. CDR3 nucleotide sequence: TGTGCCAGCAGGGACAGGGGTTTCTATGGCTACACCTTC. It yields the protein CASRDRGFYGYTF.

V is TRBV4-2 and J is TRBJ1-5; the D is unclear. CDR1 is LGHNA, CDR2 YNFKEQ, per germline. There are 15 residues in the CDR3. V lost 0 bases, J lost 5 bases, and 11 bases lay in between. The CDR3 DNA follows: TGTGCCAGCAGCCAAGATTTGAGTGTAGATCAGCCCCAGCATTTT. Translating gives CASSQDLSVDQPQHF.

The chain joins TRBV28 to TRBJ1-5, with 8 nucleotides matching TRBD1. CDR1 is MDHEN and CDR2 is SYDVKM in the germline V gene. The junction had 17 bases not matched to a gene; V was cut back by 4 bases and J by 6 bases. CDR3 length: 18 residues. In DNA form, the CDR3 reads TGTGCCAGCAGTTCTCACCAAGGGCAGGGGGCGCTAGGTCAGCCCCAGCATTTT. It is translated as CASSSHQGQGALGQPQHF.

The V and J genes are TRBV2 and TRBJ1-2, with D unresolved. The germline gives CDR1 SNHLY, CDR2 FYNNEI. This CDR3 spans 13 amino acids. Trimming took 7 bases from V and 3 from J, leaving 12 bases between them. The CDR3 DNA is TGTGCCAGCATCCGAGACGGGGACTATGGCTACACCTTC. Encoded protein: CASIRDGDYGYTF.

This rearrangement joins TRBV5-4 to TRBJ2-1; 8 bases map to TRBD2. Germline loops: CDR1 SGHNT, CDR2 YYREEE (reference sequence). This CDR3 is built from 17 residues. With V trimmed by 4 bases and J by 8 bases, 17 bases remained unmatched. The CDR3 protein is CASSPQPSGPLSDEQFF. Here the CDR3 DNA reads TGTGCCAGCAGCCCCCAGCCTAGCGGGCCCCTTTCGGATGAGCAGTTCTTC.

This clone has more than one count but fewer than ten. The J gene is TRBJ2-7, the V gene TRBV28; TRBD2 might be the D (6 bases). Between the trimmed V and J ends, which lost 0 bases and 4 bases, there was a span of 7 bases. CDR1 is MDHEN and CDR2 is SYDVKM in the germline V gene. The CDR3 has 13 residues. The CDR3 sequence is CASSLWLAYEQYF. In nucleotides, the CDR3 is TGTGCCAGCAGTTTATGGCTAGCGTACGAGCAGTACTTC.

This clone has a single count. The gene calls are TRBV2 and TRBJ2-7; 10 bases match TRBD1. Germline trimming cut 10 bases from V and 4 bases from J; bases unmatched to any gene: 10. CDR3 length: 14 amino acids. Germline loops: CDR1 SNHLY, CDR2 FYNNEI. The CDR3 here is CATHPDRGFYEQYF. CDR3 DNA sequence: TGTGCCACCCATCCGGACAGGGGGTTTTACGAGCAGTACTTC.

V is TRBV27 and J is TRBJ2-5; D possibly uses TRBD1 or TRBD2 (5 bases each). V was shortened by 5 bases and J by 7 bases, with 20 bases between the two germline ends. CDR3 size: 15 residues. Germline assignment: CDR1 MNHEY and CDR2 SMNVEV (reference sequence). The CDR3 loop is CASSPSYGTSRTQYF. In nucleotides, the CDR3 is TGTGCCAGCAGTCCGAGTTATGGGACGAGTCGGACCCAGTACTTC.

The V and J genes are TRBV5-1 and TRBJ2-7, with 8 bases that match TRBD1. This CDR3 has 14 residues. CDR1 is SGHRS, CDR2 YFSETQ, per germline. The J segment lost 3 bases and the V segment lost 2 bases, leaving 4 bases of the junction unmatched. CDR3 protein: CASSFAQGDYEQYF. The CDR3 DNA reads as TGCGCCAGCAGCTTCGCACAGGGGGACTACGAGCAGTACTTC.

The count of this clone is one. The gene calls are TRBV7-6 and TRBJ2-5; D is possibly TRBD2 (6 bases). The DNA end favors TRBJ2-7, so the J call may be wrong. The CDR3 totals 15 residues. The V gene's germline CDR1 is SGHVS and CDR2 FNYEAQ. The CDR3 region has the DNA TGTGCCAGCAGCCGGACCGGAGGAGGGAGCTACGAGCAGTACTTC. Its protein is CASSRTGGGSYEQYF.

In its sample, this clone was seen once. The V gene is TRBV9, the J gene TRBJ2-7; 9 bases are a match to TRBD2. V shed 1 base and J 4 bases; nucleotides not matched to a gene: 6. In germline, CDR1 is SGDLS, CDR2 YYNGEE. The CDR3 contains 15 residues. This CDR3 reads CASSVKTSGLYEQYF. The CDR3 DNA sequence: TGTGCCAGCAGCGTAAAAACTAGCGGGCTATACGAGCAGTACTTC.

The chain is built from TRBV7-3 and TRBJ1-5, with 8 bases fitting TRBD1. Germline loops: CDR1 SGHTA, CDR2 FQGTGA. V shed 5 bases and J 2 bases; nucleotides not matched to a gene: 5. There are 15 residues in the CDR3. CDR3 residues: CASSLGTGRNQPQHF. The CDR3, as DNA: TGTGCCAGCAGCCTAGGGACAGGTCGCAATCAGCCCCAGCATTTT.

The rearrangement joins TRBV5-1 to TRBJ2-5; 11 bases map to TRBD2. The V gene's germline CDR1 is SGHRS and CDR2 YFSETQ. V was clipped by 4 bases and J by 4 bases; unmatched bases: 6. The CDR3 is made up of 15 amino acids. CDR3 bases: TGCGCCAGCAGCGCTTCCGGGACTAGCGGAGAGACCCAGTACTTC. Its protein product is CASSASGTSGETQYF.

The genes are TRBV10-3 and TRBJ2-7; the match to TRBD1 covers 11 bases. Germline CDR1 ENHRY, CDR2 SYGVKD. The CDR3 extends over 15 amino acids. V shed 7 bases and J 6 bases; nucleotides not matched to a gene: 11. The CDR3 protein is CAINTGTGGVSEQYF. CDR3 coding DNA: TGTGCCATCAATACCGGGACAGGGGGGGTGAGCGAGCAGTACTTC.

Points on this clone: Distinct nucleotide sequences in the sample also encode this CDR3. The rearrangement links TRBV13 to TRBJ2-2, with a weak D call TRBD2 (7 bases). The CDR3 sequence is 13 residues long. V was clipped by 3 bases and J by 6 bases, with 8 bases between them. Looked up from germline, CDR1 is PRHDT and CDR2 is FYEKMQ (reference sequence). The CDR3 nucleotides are TGTGCCAGCAGCTTCGGGGGGCCCGGGGAGCTGTTTTTT. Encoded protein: CASSFGGPGELFF.